This T cell receptor (beta chain) was identified in a study of beta chain features in type 1 diabetes. Broader study findings: It was not settled here whether HLA type affects TCRB rearrangement. It was possible that PCR favored shorter templates, equally so in patients and controls. Type 1 diabetes patients showed fewer insertions and more deletions at VDJ junctions.

TCRB transcripts that were expressed got sequenced, as all of the isolated RNA had been reverse transcribed. TCRdb's table, derived via immunoSEQ multiplex PCR, lists solely in-frame clones and lacks some. The sample records 970,000 or so clones, 15% to 20% being singletons. This CDR3 contains 15 residues. The V end lost 2 bases, the J end lost 2 bases, and 9 bases lay between the germline ends. In germline, CDR1 is SGHVS, CDR2 FNYEAQ. A remark on this clone: Antigen: not known.

The sample taken for sequencing was naive CD4+ T cells from blood. The chain employs TRBV7-6 and TRBJ2-2, with a tentative D call TRBD2 (5 bases). The clonotype comes from a woman younger than 30 in good health. CDR3: CASSLTSYNTGELFF. Written as DNA, the CDR3 is TGTGCCAGCAGCTTAACTAGTTATAACACCGGGGAGCTGTTTTTT.